This is a list of T cell receptor beta chains from one sample in a study of cytotoxic CD8 clonotypes in ibrutinib-treated CLL. Repertoires were generated with immunoSEQ multiplex PCR, while TCRdb's copy carries only in-frame clones and drops some. The table has under 200,000 clones, 70% to 85% seen once. The specimen comprised PBMCs, sampled after 12 months of ibrutinib treatment. These receptors were obtained from a human donor with chronic lymphocytic leukemia. Each CDR3 is given with its conserved first and last residue. D genes are given only for firm matches. Size is omitted from some rows. Given values are once, few, many or a class for expanded clones.

size: NA; D: NA; V: TRBV5-4; J: TRBJ2-7; DNA: TGTGCCAGCAGCTTGGCAGGGGGGCCCTACGAGCAGTACTTC; CDR3: CASSLAGGPYEQYF
size: NA; D: NA; V: TRBV15; J: TRBJ2-5; DNA: TGTGCCACCAGCAGAGGTTCAGGGGAGGTCCAAGAGACCCAGTACTTC; CDR3: CATSRGSGEVQETQYF
size: NA; D: NA; V: TRBV4-3; J: TRBJ1-2; DNA: TGCGCCAGCAGCCAAGACCCCCAGGGAACCTATGGCTACACCTTC; CDR3: CASSQDPQGTYGYTF
size: NA; D: TRBD1; V: TRBV10-3; J: TRBJ1-1; DNA: TGTGCCATCAGTGAGGGACAGGGCTCCACTGAAGCTTTCTTT; CDR3: CAISEGQGSTEAFF
size: NA; D: NA; V: TRBV28; J: TRBJ1-2; DNA: TGTGCCAGCAGTACCACGGGGGCGAGGGATGGCTACACCTTC; CDR3: CASSTTGARDGYTF
size: NA; D: TRBD2; V: TRBV7-2; J: TRBJ2-3; DNA: TGTGCCAGCAGCTCCCGGACTAGCGGGAGAAAGGCAGATACGCAGTATTTT; CDR3: CASSSRTSGRKADTQYF
size: NA; D: NA; V: TRBV28; J: TRBJ2-6; DNA: TGTGCCAGCAGTCAGGAGATTCTGGGGGCCAACGTCCTGACTTTC; CDR3: CASSQEILGANVLTF
size: NA; D: TRBD1; V: TRBV18; J: TRBJ1-4; DNA: TGTGCCAGCTCTCCCGACAGGGACAGTAGGGAAAAACTGTTTTTT; CDR3: CASSPDRDSREKLFF
size: NA; D: NA; V: TRBV7-2; J: TRBJ2-7; DNA: TGTGCCAGCAGACCTCCCGGGGCCCGGTCCGAGCAGTACTTC; CDR3: CASRPPGARSEQYF
size: NA; D: NA; V: TRBV18; J: TRBJ1-4; DNA: TGTGCCAGCTCACCGGAAGGGGATGGTGAAAAACTGTTTTTT; CDR3: CASSPEGDGEKLFF
size: few; D: NA; V: TRBV2; J: TRBJ2-6; DNA: TGTGCCAGCAGTGAACAGGGAAATCGGGCCAACGTCCTGACTTTC; CDR3: CASSEQGNRANVLTF
size: NA; D: NA; V: TRBV19; J: TRBJ1-5; DNA: TGTGCCACCCGGGGGGAGCTGAGCAATCAGCCCCAGCATTTT; CDR3: CATRGELSNQPQHF
size: NA; D: TRBD1; V: TRBV5-4; J: TRBJ2-5; DNA: TGTGCCAGCAGCCCGACAGGGGTGCAGACCCAGTACTTC; CDR3: CASSPTGVQTQYF
size: NA; D: NA; V: TRBV4-3; J: TRBJ1-1; DNA: TGCGCCAGCAGCCAAGGCTGGGGAAAGGGGGGAGGTAAGGTGAACACTGAAGCTTTCTTT; CDR3: CASSQGWGKGGGKVNTEAFF
size: NA; D: NA; V: TRBV15; J: TRBJ1-6; DNA: TGTGCCACCAGCACTGTGTATAATTCACCCCTCCACTTT; CDR3: CATSTVYNSPLHF
size: NA; D: NA; V: TRBV28; J: TRBJ1-1; DNA: TGTGCCAGCAGTTTCTATAGGGGCGAAGCTTTCTTT; CDR3: CASSFYRGEAFF
size: NA; D: NA; V: TRBV5-1; J: TRBJ2-2; DNA: TGCGCCAGCAGCTTTGAGGGAAGAGGGGAGCTGTTTTTT; CDR3: CASSFEGRGELFF
size: NA; D: NA; V: TRBV19; J: TRBJ2-7; DNA: TGTGCCAGTAGTCCGGACGGTTTCTACGAGCAGTACTTC; CDR3: CASSPDGFYEQYF
size: NA; D: TRBD1; V: TRBV5-5; J: TRBJ1-1; DNA: TGTGCCAGCAGGCAGCCGACAGGGATGAACACTGAAGCTTTCTTT; CDR3: CASRQPTGMNTEAFF
size: NA; D: NA; V: TRBV9; J: TRBJ2-3; DNA: TGTGCCAGCAGCGCGATCACAGATACGCAGTATTTT; CDR3: CASSAITDTQYF
size: once; D: TRBD1; V: TRBV30; J: TRBJ1-1; DNA: TGTGCCTGGAGTTTGACAGGGGGGATAACTGAAGCTTTCTTT; CDR3: CAWSLTGGITEAFF
size: NA; D: NA; V: TRBV9; J: TRBJ2-7; DNA: TGTGCCAGCAGCGTAACGGACAGCAGAATATTCACTTCCTACGAGCAGTACTTC; CDR3: CASSVTDSRIFTSYEQYF